The next 25 T cell receptor beta chains were all read from a single sample in a study of OX40 agonist ivuxolimab in advanced cancers. Clones were sequenced by immunoSEQ multiplex PCR, and TCRdb holds only the in-frame ones, with some missing. Of 40,000 to 60,000 clones listed, approximately 85% are singletons. The specimen was CD4+ or CD8+ T cells sorted from blood, collected in a trial of the OX40 agonist ivuxolimab. Every receptor here comes from an adult with an advanced solid tumor such as melanoma, head and neck, liver or kidney cancer.

The chain combines TRBV6-5 with TRBJ1-1; D is uncertain. In germline, CDR1 is MNHEY, CDR2 SVGAGI. The CDR3 has 15 amino acids. V lost 2 bases and J lost 2, with 12 bases in between. The CDR3 DNA reads TGTGCCAGCAGTTACCAGGACCGAGGTAACACTGAAGCTTTCTTT. This codes for CASSYQDRGNTEAFF.

This clone came up once. The chain couples TRBV10-3 to TRBJ2-1; 8 nucleotides agree with TRBD2. J lost 4 bases, V lost 0 bases, and 8 bases had no gene match. The CDR3 is made up of 17 amino acids. CDR1 is ENHRY and CDR2 is SYGVKD in the germline V gene. Here the CDR3 reads CAISESQAGGLYNEQFF. The DNA of the CDR3 is TGTGCCATCAGTGAGTCGCAGGCGGGAGGCCTTTACAATGAGCAGTTCTTC.

CDR3 nucleotides: TGTGCCAGCAGCAAAGAGGCAGGGGATAAAAATTCACCCCTCCACTTT. Translating gives CASSKEAGDKNSPLHF. The rearrangement links TRBV21-1 to TRBJ1-6; the table's D call TRBD1 went unverified against the DNA. TRBV21-1 is a listed pseudogene. The CDR3 totals 16 residues.

V is TRBV7-3 and J is TRBJ1-1; weak D call: TRBD1 (5 bases). The CDR3 has 16 amino acids. With 6 bases removed from V and 0 bases from J, the gap between germline ends came to 17 bases. CDR1 and CDR2 (germline): SGHTA, FQGTGA. The CDR3: CASSLGGTTMNTEAFF. The CDR3 DNA follows: TGTGCCAGCAGTCTCGGGGGGACCACGATGAACACTGAAGCTTTCTTT.

The chain joins TRBV2 to TRBJ2-2, with 10 bases lining up with TRBD1. The CDR3 loop spans 16 amino acids. Germline V lookup: CDR1 SNHLY, CDR2 FYNNEI. Trimming removed 4 bases from V and 4 bases from J; junction bases left unmatched: 6. The CDR3 loop is CASSGQGARGTGELFF. CDR3 DNA sequence: TGTGCCAGCAGTGGACAGGGGGCGCGAGGCACCGGGGAGCTGTTTTTT.

This clone has just a few counts. The chain is built from TRBV29-1 and TRBJ1-2, with no clear D. CDR1 and CDR2 from the germline V gene are SQVTM and ANQGSEA. This CDR3 comprises 12 residues. V lost 6 bases and J lost 3, with 11 bases in between. The CDR3 reads CSVWATDYGYTF. In DNA form, the CDR3 reads TGCAGCGTCTGGGCGACGGACTATGGCTACACCTTC.

This chain joins TRBV5-6 and TRBJ1-5, with TRBD1 matching over 12 bases. CDR1 is SGHDT, CDR2 YYEEEE, per germline. The CDR3 has 16 amino acids. Germline trimming cut 3 bases from V and 6 bases from J; bases unmatched to any gene: 7. The CDR3 nucleotides are TGTGCCAGCAGCTACGGGACAGGGGGCGCAGGTCAGCCCCAGCATTTT. This sequence encodes CASSYGTGGAGQPQHF.

This chain connects TRBV5-1 to TRBJ1-2, with 7 bases identical to TRBD1. Germline-derived CDR1 and CDR2 are SGHRS and YFSETQ. This CDR3 region has 16 residues. The trim removed 4 bases at V and 2 bases at J, leaving 11 bases unmatched. The CDR3 DNA follows: TGCGCCAGCAGCAGCGGGACAGCTATTACCAACTATGGCTACACCTTC. It specifies CASSSGTAITNYGYTF.

The rearrangement joins TRBV4-1 to TRBJ2-4, with TRBD1 matching over 7 bases. V was clipped by 0 bases and J by 6 bases; unmatched bases: 5. The CDR3 consists of 15 residues. Germline assignment: CDR1 MGHRA and CDR2 YSYEKL. The DNA for the CDR3 is TGCGCCAGCAGCCAAGATGAGACAGGGACAAACATTCAGTACTTC. Its translation is CASSQDETGTNIQYF.

The rearrangement uses TRBV7-8 and TRBJ1-2; D is possibly TRBD1 (5 bases). Per germline, CDR1 SGHVS and CDR2 FQNEAQ. V was cut by 0 bases and J by 8 bases, with 10 bases left in between. The CDR3 loop spans 13 amino acids. The DNA for the CDR3 is TGTGCCAGCAGCTTAGCAGGGAGGGACGGCTACACCTTC. Translated, it gives CASSLAGRDGYTF.

The gene calls are TRBV19 and TRBJ1-1; D ambiguous. Per the germline V gene, CDR1 is LNHDA and CDR2 is SQIVND (reference sequence). CDR3 length equals 13 residues. The V end lost 2 bases, the J end lost 1 base, and 5 bases lay between the germline ends. CDR3 region: CASSIKRNTEAFF. The CDR3 bases are TGTGCCAGTAGTATAAAGAGGAACACTGAAGCTTTCTTT.

The genes are TRBV29-1 and TRBJ2-1; D unclear. Trimming took off 0 bases at V and 8 bases at J, with 8 bases between the two ends. The CDR3 length is 12 residues. Germline V lookup: CDR1 SQVTM, CDR2 ANQGSEA. The CDR3 loop is CSVEDLSDEQFF. DNA for the CDR3: TGCAGCGTTGAAGATCTGTCGGATGAGCAGTTCTTC.

The rearrangement links TRBV7-2 to TRBJ2-6; the D is unclear. V shed 3 bases and J shed 3 bases, with 9 bases lying between them. This CDR3 contains 15 residues. From germline, CDR1 is SGHTA and CDR2 FQGNSA. This CDR3 reads CASSLRAGGANVLTF. Here the CDR3 DNA reads TGTGCCAGCAGCTTGCGAGCTGGTGGGGCCAACGTCCTGACTTTC. Combining the CDR3 with reference TRBV7-2 and TRBJ2-6 gives the whole variable domain GAGVSQSPSNKVTEKGKDVELRCDPISGHTALYWYRQSLGQGLEFLIYFQGNSAPDKSGLPSDRFSAERTGGSVSTLTIQRTQQEDSAVYLCASSLRAGGANVLTFGAGSRLTVL.

This chain connects TRBV19 to TRBJ2-2; possibly TRBD1 for D (5 bases). The V gene's germline CDR1 is LNHDA and CDR2 SQIVND (reference sequence). Deletions cut 9 bases from V and 1 base from J, with 12 bases between. The length of the CDR3 is 14 residues. CDR3 in DNA: TGTGCCAGCAGACAGCTTCGGAACACCGGGGAGCTGTTTTTT. It is translated as CASRQLRNTGELFF.

This clone has a single count. Other DNA variants within this sample encode the same CDR3. The chain recombines TRBV6-5 with TRBJ2-7; TRBD1 matches at 7 bases. Germline CDR1 reads MNHEY; CDR2 reads SVGAGI. The V gene end was trimmed by 5 bases and the J gene end by 2 bases; junction bases not matched to a gene: 3. The CDR3 spans 13 residues. CDR3 DNA sequence: TGTGCCAGCAGTCGGGGACAGCCCTACGAGCAGTACTTC. This encodes CASSRGQPYEQYF.

A single count supports this clone. The V call is TRBV7-9, the J call TRBJ2-3, with TRBD2 identical over 13 bases. Germline V gene sequence: CDR1 SEHNR, CDR2 FQNEAQ (reference sequence). The CDR3 is 19 residues long. V lost 5 bases to trimming and J lost 1 base; unmatched junction nucleotides: 12. CDR3 nucleotides: TGTGCCAGCAGCCGGACTAGCGGGAGCAGTACAAGGCGCACAGATACGCAGTATTTT. It specifies CASSRTSGSSTRRTDTQYF.

V gene TRBV21-1 combines with J gene TRBJ2-3; TRBD2 is the table's D call, not checked against the DNA. TRBV21-1 is listed as a pseudogene. The CDR3 has 16 amino acids. DNA for the CDR3: TGTGCCAGCAGCCCCAAATTAGCGGGGATCACAGATACGCAGTATTTT. Encoded protein: CASSPKLAGITDTQYF.

The chain has TRBV9 and TRBJ2-5; D unclear. This CDR3 is built from 14 residues. The V gene's germline CDR1 is SGDLS and CDR2 YYNGEE. Between the trimmed V and J ends, which lost 4 bases and 7 bases, there was a span of 17 bases. The CDR3 here is CASSPNPEKGTQYF. The CDR3 DNA sequence: TGTGCCAGCAGCCCCAACCCGGAAAAAGGGACCCAGTACTTC.

The chain couples TRBV6-1 to TRBJ1-2; D is possibly TRBD1 (6 bases). The V end lost 8 bases, the J end lost 4 bases, and 14 bases lay between the germline ends. The CDR3 contains 13 residues. Per the germline V gene, CDR1 is MNHNS and CDR2 is SASEGT. The CDR3 sequence is CASGPRGAYGYTF. CDR3 DNA: TGTGCCAGCGGTCCCAGGGGAGCCTATGGCTACACCTTC.

The V gene is TRBV5-1, the J gene TRBJ2-2; possibly TRBD2 for D (6 bases). Deletions cut 4 bases from V and 5 bases from J, with 12 bases between. There are 14 residues in the CDR3. Per the germline V gene, CDR1 is SGHRS and CDR2 is YFSETQ. The CDR3 here is CASSPGLQTGELFF. The CDR3 coding sequence is TGCGCCAGCAGCCCGGGACTGCAAACCGGGGAGCTGTTTTTT.

The CDR3, as DNA: TGTGCCAGCAGCTTAGGAGACGGGTACGAGCAGTACTTC. This gives the protein CASSLGDGYEQYF. The V and J genes are TRBV11-2 and TRBJ2-7; D call uncertain. The germline V gene encodes CDR1 SGHAT and CDR2 FQNNGV. There are 13 residues in the CDR3. The V and J ends lost 1 base and 4 bases respectively, with 8 bases between them.

V is TRBV7-8 and J is TRBJ1-1; D is uncertain. The germline V and J ends were trimmed by 5 bases and 0 bases, with 10 bases remaining between them. CDR3 length: 14 residues. The germline CDR1 and CDR2 sequences are SGHVS and FQNEAQ. The CDR3 loop reads CASSVSGLNTEAFF. The CDR3 bases are TGTGCCAGCAGCGTGAGCGGGCTGAACACTGAAGCTTTCTTT.

The gene calls are TRBV5-4 and TRBJ1-1; no reliable D call. The CDR3 extends over 15 amino acids. The ends were cut back, 0 bases at V and 0 bases at J, with 9 bases in the middle. The V gene's germline CDR1 is SGHNT and CDR2 YYREEE (reference sequence). CDR3 in DNA: TGTGCCAGCAGCTTGGGAATAGGTCTGAACACTGAAGCTTTCTTT. Translation: CASSLGIGLNTEAFF.

The genes are TRBV7-2 and TRBJ1-4; perhaps TRBD1 as D (5 bases). Germline V gene sequence: CDR1 SGHTA, CDR2 FQGNSA. The CDR3 runs 14 residues. V was shortened by 5 bases and J by 5 bases, with 12 bases between the two germline ends. The CDR3 region has the DNA TGTGCCAGCAGCCCTCGTGGGGGGAATGAAAAACTGTTTTTT. Translating it yields CASSPRGGNEKLFF.

V and J are TRBV6-5 and TRBJ2-3, with 9 bases lining up with TRBD2. Germline V gene sequence: CDR1 MNHEY, CDR2 SVGAGI. J lost 2 bases, V lost 6 bases, and 3 bases had no gene match. The CDR3 is 14 amino acids. The CDR3 is CASRSGRPTDTQYF. Written as DNA, the CDR3 is TGTGCCAGCAGAAGCGGGAGGCCCACAGATACGCAGTATTTT.